A single sample is the source of the 3 T cell receptor beta chains below, sequenced in a study of cytomegalovirus exposure and HLA in healthy donors. Use of 60 Vbeta and 13 Jbeta primers characterized the PCR. Sequencing was performed with immunoSEQ multiplex PCR; in TCRdb, only in-frame clones are kept and a portion is missing. Counted here are tens of thousands of clones, approximately 82% occurring once; the ten biggest clones make up over 1.5%. Sequencing input: PBMCs. The origin of the receptors is a man between 18 and 35 years old in good health and CMV-seronegative.

The chain uses TRBV28 and TRBJ2-7, with 7 bases lining up with TRBD2. CDR1 is MDHEN and CDR2 is SYDVKM in the germline V gene. This CDR3 has 15 residues. The V and J ends lost 2 bases and 0 bases, in that order; junction bases with no gene match: 4. CDR3 sequence: CASSLGWGGSYEQYF. The DNA for the CDR3 is TGTGCCAGCAGTTTAGGTTGGGGGGGCTCCTACGAGCAGTACTTC.

The genes are TRBV28 and TRBJ2-7, with 13 bases aligning to TRBD2. Germline values: CDR1 MDHEN, CDR2 SYDVKM. This CDR3 is 15 amino acids long. J gave up 4 bases and V 2 bases, and 2 bases lay outside the gene matches. The CDR3 DNA reads as TGTGCCAGCAGTTTACGACTAGCGGGGGGTTACGAGCAGTACTTC. It translates to CASSLRLAGGYEQYF.

This clone was counted a few times. This sequence joins TRBV19 and TRBJ1-1; D is unclear. The CDR3 contains 11 residues. Germline assignment: CDR1 LNHDA and CDR2 SQIVND (reference sequence). V was clipped by 5 bases and J by 4 bases, with 5 bases between them. CDR3 bases: TGTGCCAGTAGTCTCCTCACTGAAGCTTTCTTT. Its protein product is CASSLLTEAFF. The full variable domain, its missing parts supplied by reference TRBV19 and TRBJ1-1, is DGGITQSPKYLFRKEGQNVTLSCEQNLNHDAMYWYRQDPGQGLRLIYYSQIVNDFQKGDIAEGYSVSREKKESFPLTVTSAQKNPTAFYLCASSLLTEAFFGQGTRLTVV.